What follows are 11 T cell receptor beta chains derived from one specimen sequenced in a study of T-cell reconstitution after alpha-beta-depleted transplantation in children. TCRbeta library preparation incorporated unique molecular identifiers. TCRdb re-analysed the PCR reads in MiXCR, keeping a single row per CDR3 protein. The profile covers hundreds of thousands of distinct CDR3 sequences, with approximately 13% appearing a single time and 2.2% taken by the ten largest. Material: PBMCs, mostly from graft donor cells, obtained 360 days after TCRalphabeta/CD19-depleted stem cell transplant. These receptor sequences come from a male patient between 10 and 17 years old who had a stem cell transplant for acute myeloid leukemia, so the T cells may come from the graft donor.

The chain recombines TRBV12-3 or TRBV12-4 with TRBJ2-7; 7 positions agree with TRBD2. Unmatched junction bases numbered 21, after V lost 6 bases and J lost 4 bases. The CDR3 contains 18 residues. This chain's CDR3 is CASSPFLGPRLAGYEQYF. The CDR3 DNA reads as TGTGCCAGCAGCCCCTTCCTTGGACCCCGACTAGCTGGATACGAGCAGTACTTC.

The chain uses TRBV9 and TRBJ2-3; no reliable D call. V was trimmed by 4 bases and J by 7 bases, leaving 13 bases between them. Germline lookup yields CDR1 SGDLS and CDR2 YYNGEE. This CDR3 spans 13 amino acids. CDR3 loop: CASSLNGGNTQYF. DNA for the CDR3: TGTGCCAGCAGCCTTAATGGCGGAAATACGCAGTATTTT.

This clonotype came up a few times. This chain links TRBV20-1 with TRBJ2-7, with D perhaps matching TRBD1 (5 bases). This CDR3 is 13 amino acids long. The germline V gene has CDR1 DFQATT and CDR2 SNEGSKA (reference sequence). V was trimmed by 6 bases and J by 3 bases, leaving 15 bases between them. The CDR3 spells CSATREFDYEQYF. The CDR3 DNA is TGCAGTGCCACCAGGGAATTCGACTACGAGCAGTACTTC.

This sequence joins TRBV12-3 or TRBV12-4 and TRBJ2-7, with TRBD2 matching over 8 bases. The CDR3 covers 11 residues. Trimming cost V 11 bases and J 5 bases; bases outside gene matches: 5. The chain's CDR3 is CARGGHNEQYF. The CDR3 DNA follows: TGTGCCCGGGGGGGGCACAACGAGCAGTACTTC.

This clonotype was picked up many times. The chain couples TRBV6-4 to TRBJ2-2; D is uncertain. Germline V CDR1 and CDR2: MRHNA, SNTAGT. V was trimmed by 3 bases and J by 4 bases, leaving 12 bases between them. The length of the CDR3 is 15 residues. The CDR3 coding sequence is TGTGCCAGCAGTGAAGCGACCGGCGGCACCGGGGAGCTGTTTTTT. It is translated as CASSEATGGTGELFF.

This clonotype was seen a handful of times. The rearrangement links TRBV6-5 to TRBJ1-1; a weak D match, TRBD1 (5 bases). Germline CDR1 is MNHEY and CDR2 is SVGAGI. V was trimmed by 0 bases and J by 0 bases, leaving 17 bases between them. The CDR3 extends over 18 amino acids. CDR3 amino acids: CASSYSTPGLGMNTEAFF. Here the CDR3 DNA reads TGTGCCAGCAGTTACTCGACCCCGGGGCTTGGGATGAACACTGAAGCTTTCTTT.

This clonotype was observed many times. The chain carries TRBV4-2 and TRBJ2-2; D remains unclear. The CDR3 contains 17 residues. Germline loops: CDR1 LGHNA, CDR2 YNFKEQ. V gave up 1 base and J gave up 3 bases, with 15 bases separating them. CDR3 nucleotides: TGTGCCAGCAGCCAAGTGGGCCTCCCGTCGCACACCGGGGAGCTGTTTTTT. Protein: CASSQVGLPSHTGELFF.

The V and J genes are TRBV29-1 and TRBJ2-6, with 7 bases aligning to TRBD2. The V and J ends lost 4 bases and 0 bases, in that order; junction bases with no gene match: 3. Germline V gene lookup returns CDR1 SQVTM and CDR2 ANQGSEA. CDR3 length: 15 residues. The CDR3 DNA sequence: TGCAGCGTTGGGGGGGGATTCTCTGGGGCCAACGTCCTGACTTTC. Protein product: CSVGGGFSGANVLTF.

The sample holds a few counts of this clonotype. The rearrangement uses TRBV6-1 and TRBJ2-2; either TRBD1 or TRBD2 may fit D (6 bases each). Germline-derived CDR1 and CDR2 are MNHNS and SASEGT. V dropped 7 bases and J dropped 6 bases, with 12 bases sitting between them. CDR3 length equals 13 residues. The CDR3 coding sequence is TGTGCCAGCATATCGGGGGCGTCCGGGGAGCTGTTTTTT. This gives the protein CASISGASGELFF.

This clonotype was found a few times. This chain joins TRBV6-2 or TRBV6-3 and TRBJ2-1; 10 nucleotides agree with TRBD2. J gave up 1 base and V 0 bases, and 9 bases lay outside the gene matches. Per the germline V gene, CDR1 is MNHEY and CDR2 is SVGEGT. There are 19 residues in the CDR3. DNA for the CDR3: TGTGCCAGCAGTTACTCGATATCACTAGCGGGGCCATCCTACAATGAGCAGTTCTTC. Amino acid sequence: CASSYSISLAGPSYNEQFF.

This clonotype was counted many times. V is TRBV30 and J is TRBJ2-5; 10 bases are shared with TRBD1. V shed 3 bases and J 6 bases; nucleotides not matched to a gene: 10. CDR3 length: 15 residues. In germline, CDR1 is GTSNPN, CDR2 SVGIG (reference sequence). CDR3 coding DNA: TGTGCCTGGAGCGCCGGGACAGGGGCGGGAAAGACCCAGTACTTC. It encodes CAWSAGTGAGKTQYF.